The TCR beta chain described here comes from a study of Ad26.COV2.S vaccination and SARS-CoV-2 variants. Study background: Administration of Ad26.COV2.S was intramuscular, either once or twice 56 days apart. Whole-study findings and limits: Estimates derived from TCR breadth and depth analyses may have underestimated total T cell responses. The study found similar non-spike TCR breadth in vaccine and placebo recipients.

On this clone: What it binds is unknown.

Treatment here: some 20 received Ad26.COV2.S at low or high dose, single or two shots; about 5 received placebo; per-sample allocation not given. Day 63 following the first vaccine or placebo injection was when the samples were taken. Boston hosted the donor, who was an adult aged 18-55 years. V dropped 5 bases and J dropped 4; count of bases not matched to a gene: 6. Looked up from germline, CDR1 is SNHLY and CDR2 is FYNNEI. The CDR3 consists of 15 residues. Measured with immunoSEQ multiplex PCR; TCRdb has only the in-frame clones, and not every one. This sample carries about 450,000 clones, nearly 90% of them seen once, and the ten largest clones take about 2.5%.

Source: peripheral blood, taken in a trial of Ad26.COV2.S vaccine versus placebo. This TCR came from a person aged 18 to 65 who received the Ad26.COV2.S COVID-19 vaccine or a placebo. The rearrangement uses TRBV2 and TRBJ2-3; 10 positions match TRBD2. The CDR3 protein is CASSLGLARADTQYF. DNA for the CDR3: TGTGCCAGCAGTCTGGGACTAGCGAGGGCAGATACGCAGTATTTT.